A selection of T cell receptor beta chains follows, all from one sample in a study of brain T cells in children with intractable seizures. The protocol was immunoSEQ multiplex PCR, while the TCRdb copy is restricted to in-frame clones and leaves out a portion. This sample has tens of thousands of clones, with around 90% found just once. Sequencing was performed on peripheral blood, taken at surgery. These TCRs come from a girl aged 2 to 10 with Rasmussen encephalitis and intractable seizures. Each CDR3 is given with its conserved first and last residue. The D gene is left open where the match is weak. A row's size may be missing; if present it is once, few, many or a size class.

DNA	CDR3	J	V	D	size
TGTGCCAGTGGTTGGGCAGCCTCAAGAAACTATGGCTACACCTTC	CASGWAASRNYGYTF	TRBJ1-2	TRBV19	.	once
TGTGCCAGCAGCTTAGCGGGGAACACTGAAGCTTTCTTT	CASSLAGNTEAFF	TRBJ1-1	TRBV7-9	.	.
TGTGCCAGCAGCCAAGGGACGACTGGAAACACCATATATTTT	CASSQGTTGNTIYF	TRBJ1-3	TRBV4-2	.	.
TGTGCCATCAGTGATGGGGAGAATCAGCCCCAGCATTTT	CAISDGENQPQHF	TRBJ1-5	TRBV10-3	.	.
TGCAGCGTTCTAAGTTCGAACACTGAAGCTTTCTTT	CSVLSSNTEAFF	TRBJ1-1	TRBV29-1	.	.
TGTGCCAGCTCCCGAATGTATAATGAAAAACTGTTTTTT	CASSRMYNEKLFF	TRBJ1-4	TRBV2	.	.
TGCGCCAGCAGTGACCCCTACGAGCAGTACTTC	CASSDPYEQYF	TRBJ2-7	TRBV10-2	.	.
TGTGCCAGCAGCCCCCGGACTAGCGGGGTTGGCCCCTCACCCTACGAGCAGTACTTC	CASSPRTSGVGPSPYEQYF	TRBJ2-7	TRBV13	TRBD2	.
TGTGCCAGCAGTCCGACAGGATGGGCTCAGCCCCAGCATTTT	CASSPTGWAQPQHF	TRBJ1-5	TRBV6-5	.	.
TGCGCCAGCAGTGGCCGGGTGGAGCAGTACTTC	CASSGRVEQYF	TRBJ2-7	TRBV10-1	.	.
TGCGCCAGCAGCTCCGGGGTAAGCTCCTACAATGAGCAGTTCTTC	CASSSGVSSYNEQFF	TRBJ2-1	TRBV5-1	.	.
TGTGCCAGCAACAGGGGAGTGGGCACTGAAGCTTTCTTT	CASNRGVGTEAFF	TRBJ1-1	TRBV6-5	TRBD1	.
TGTGCCACCACCATAGCGGGGCCAACCACAGATACGCAGTATTTT	CATTIAGPTTDTQYF	TRBJ2-3	TRBV28	TRBD2	.
TGTGCCAGCAGCTCGCGGGGAGACAGCAATCAGCCCCAGCATTTT	CASSSRGDSNQPQHF	TRBJ1-5	TRBV7-9	.	few
TGTGCCAGCTCCCCGGTCAGGGGGGCCATGAACACTGAAGCTTTCTTT	CASSPVRGAMNTEAFF	TRBJ1-1	TRBV18	TRBD1	.
TGCGCCAGCAGCTTGGACAGGCCGGGGGATGAGCAGTTCTTC	CASSLDRPGDEQFF	TRBJ2-1	TRBV5-1	.	.